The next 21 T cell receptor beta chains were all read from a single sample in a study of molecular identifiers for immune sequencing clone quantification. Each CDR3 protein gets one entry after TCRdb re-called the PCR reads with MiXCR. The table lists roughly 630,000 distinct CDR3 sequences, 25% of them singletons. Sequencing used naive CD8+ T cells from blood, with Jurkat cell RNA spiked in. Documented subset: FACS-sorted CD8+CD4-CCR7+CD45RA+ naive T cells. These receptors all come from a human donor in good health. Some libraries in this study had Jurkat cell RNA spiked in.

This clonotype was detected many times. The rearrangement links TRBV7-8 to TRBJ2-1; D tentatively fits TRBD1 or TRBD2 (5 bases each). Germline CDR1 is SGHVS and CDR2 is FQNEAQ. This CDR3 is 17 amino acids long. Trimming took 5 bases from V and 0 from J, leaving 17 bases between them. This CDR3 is CASSPPRGQSSYNEQFF. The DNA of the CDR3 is TGTGCCAGCAGCCCCCCCCGGGGCCAGAGCTCCTACAATGAGCAGTTCTTC.

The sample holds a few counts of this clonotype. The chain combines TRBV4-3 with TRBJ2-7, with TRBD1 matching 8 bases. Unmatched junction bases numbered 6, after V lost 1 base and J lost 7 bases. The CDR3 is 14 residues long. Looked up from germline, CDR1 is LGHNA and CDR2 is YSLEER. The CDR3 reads CASSQGTGSWEQYF. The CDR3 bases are TGCGCCAGCAGCCAAGGGACAGGGTCGTGGGAGCAGTACTTC.

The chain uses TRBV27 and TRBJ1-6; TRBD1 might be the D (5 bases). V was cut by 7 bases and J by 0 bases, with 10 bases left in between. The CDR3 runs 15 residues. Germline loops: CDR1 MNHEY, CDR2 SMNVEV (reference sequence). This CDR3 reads CASKDTSSYNSPLHF. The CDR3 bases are TGTGCCAGCAAGGACACGAGCTCCTATAATTCACCCCTCCACTTT.

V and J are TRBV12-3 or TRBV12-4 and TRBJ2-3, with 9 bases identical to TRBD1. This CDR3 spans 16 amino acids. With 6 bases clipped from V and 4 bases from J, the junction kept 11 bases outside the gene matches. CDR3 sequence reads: CASSSPSDRGADTQYF. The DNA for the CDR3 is TGTGCCAGCAGCTCGCCCTCGGACAGGGGAGCAGATACGCAGTATTTT.

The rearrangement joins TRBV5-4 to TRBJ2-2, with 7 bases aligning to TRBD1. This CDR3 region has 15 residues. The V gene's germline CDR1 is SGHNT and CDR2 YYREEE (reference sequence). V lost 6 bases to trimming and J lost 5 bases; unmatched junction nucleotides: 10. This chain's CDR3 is CASTKYRGGTGELFF. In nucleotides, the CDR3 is TGTGCCAGCACGAAGTACAGGGGCGGAACCGGGGAGCTGTTTTTT. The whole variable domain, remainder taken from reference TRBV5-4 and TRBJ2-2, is ETGVTQSPTHLIKTRGQQVTLRCSSQSGHNTVSWYQQALGQGPQFIFQYYREEENGRGNFPPRFSGLQFPNYSSELNVNALELDDSALYLCASTKYRGGTGELFFGEGSRLTVL.

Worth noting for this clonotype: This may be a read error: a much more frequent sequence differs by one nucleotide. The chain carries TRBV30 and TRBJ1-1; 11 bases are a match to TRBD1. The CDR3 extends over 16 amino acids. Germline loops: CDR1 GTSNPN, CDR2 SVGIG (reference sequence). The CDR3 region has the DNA TGTGTCTGGAAGGACAGGGGGCTTCCCATGAACACTGAAGCTTTCTTT. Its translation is CVWKDRGLPMNTEAFF.

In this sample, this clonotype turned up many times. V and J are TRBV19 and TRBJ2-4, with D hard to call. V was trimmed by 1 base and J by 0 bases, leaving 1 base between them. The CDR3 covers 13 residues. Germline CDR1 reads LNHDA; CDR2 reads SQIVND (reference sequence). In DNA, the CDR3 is TGTGCCAGTAGTATAGTAGCCAAAAACATTCAGTACTTC. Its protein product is CASSIVAKNIQYF.

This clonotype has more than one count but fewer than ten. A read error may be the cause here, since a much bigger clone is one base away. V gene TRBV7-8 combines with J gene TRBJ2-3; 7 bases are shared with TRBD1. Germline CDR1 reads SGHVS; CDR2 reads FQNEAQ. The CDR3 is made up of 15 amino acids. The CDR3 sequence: CASSKLTGTADTLYF. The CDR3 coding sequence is TGTGCCAGCAGCAAACTGACAGGGACAGCAGATACGCTGTATTTT.

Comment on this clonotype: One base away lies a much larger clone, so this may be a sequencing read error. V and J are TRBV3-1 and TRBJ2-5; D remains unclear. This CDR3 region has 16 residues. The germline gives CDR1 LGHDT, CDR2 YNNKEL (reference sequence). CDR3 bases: TGTGCCCGCAGCCAGGAATACAGTCCGGTCGGGGAGACCCAGTACTTC. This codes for CARSQEYSPVGETQYF.

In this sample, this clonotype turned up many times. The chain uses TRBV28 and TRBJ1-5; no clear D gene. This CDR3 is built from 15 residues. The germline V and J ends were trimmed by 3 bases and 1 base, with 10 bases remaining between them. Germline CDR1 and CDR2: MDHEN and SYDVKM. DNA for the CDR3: TGTGCCAGCAGTTTCTGGGGTGCAAGCAATCAGCCCCAGCATTTT. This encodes CASSFWGASNQPQHF.

CDR3 bases: TGTGCCACCAGTGATTTGCGGACAGGGGGTCGGGAGACCCAGTACTTC. Protein sequence: CATSDLRTGGRETQYF. This chain connects TRBV24-1 to TRBJ2-5, with 10 bases aligning to TRBD1. The CDR3 length is 16 residues. V gave up 0 bases and J gave up 5 bases; unmatched junction bases: 5. The germline gives CDR1 KGHDR, CDR2 SFDVKD.

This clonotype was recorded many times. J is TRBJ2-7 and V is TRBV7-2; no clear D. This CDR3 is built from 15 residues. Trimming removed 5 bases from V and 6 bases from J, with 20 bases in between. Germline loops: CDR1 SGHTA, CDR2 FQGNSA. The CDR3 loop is CASSPTNPAPLEQYF. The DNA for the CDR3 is TGTGCCAGCAGCCCTACGAACCCGGCCCCCCTCGAGCAGTACTTC.

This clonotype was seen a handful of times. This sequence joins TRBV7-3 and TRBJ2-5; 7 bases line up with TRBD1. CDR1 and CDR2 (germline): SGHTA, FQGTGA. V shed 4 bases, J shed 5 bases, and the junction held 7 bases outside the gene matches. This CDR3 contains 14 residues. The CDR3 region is CASSSGGPRETQYF. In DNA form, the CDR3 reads TGTGCCAGCAGCTCAGGGGGACCAAGGGAGACCCAGTACTTC.

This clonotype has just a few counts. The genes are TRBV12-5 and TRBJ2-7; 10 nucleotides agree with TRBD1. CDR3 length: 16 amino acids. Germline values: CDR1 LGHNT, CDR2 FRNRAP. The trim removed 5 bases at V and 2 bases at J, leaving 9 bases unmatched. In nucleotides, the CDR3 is TGTGCTAGTGGTACCCCGGGACAGGGGATCCCCTACGAGCAGTACTTC. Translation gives CASGTPGQGIPYEQYF.

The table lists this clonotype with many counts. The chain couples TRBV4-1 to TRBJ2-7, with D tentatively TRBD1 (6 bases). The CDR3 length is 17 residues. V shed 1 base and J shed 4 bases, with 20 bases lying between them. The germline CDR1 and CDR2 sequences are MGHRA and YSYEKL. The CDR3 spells CASSQGWTVPLGYEQYF. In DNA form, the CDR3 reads TGCGCCAGCAGCCAAGGCTGGACAGTTCCCCTTGGGTACGAGCAGTACTTC.

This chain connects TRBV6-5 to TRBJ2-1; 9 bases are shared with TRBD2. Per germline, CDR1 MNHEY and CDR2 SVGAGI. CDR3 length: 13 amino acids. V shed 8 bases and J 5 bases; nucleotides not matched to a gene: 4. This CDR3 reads CASGGGANNEQFF. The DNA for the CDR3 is TGTGCCAGCGGCGGGGGGGCGAACAATGAGCAGTTCTTC.

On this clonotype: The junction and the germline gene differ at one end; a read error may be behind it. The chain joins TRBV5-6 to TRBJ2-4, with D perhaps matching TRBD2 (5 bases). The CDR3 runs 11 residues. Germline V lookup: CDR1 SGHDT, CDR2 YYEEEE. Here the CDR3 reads CASSFGLPPSF. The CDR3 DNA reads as TGTGCCAGCAGCTTTGGACTGCCTCCGTCCTTC.

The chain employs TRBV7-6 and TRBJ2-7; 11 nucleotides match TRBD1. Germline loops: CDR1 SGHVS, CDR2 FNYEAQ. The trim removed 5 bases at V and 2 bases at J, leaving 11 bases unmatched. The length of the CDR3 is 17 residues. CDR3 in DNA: TGTGCCAGCAGCCCGGAGTACCCGGGACAGGGGGCCTACGAGCAGTACTTC. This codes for CASSPEYPGQGAYEQYF.

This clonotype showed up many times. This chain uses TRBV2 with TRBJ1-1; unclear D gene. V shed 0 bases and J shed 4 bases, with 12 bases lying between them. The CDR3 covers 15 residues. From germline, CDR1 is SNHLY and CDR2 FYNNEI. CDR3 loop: CASSEALSVGTEAFF. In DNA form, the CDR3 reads TGTGCCAGCAGTGAAGCGCTTTCAGTGGGCACTGAAGCTTTCTTT. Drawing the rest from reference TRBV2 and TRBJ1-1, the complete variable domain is EPEVTQTPSHQVTQMGQEVILRCVPISNHLYFYWYRQILGQKVEFLVSFYNNEISEKSEIFDDQFSVERPDGSNFTLKIRSTKLEDSAMYFCASSEALSVGTEAFFGQGTRLTVV.

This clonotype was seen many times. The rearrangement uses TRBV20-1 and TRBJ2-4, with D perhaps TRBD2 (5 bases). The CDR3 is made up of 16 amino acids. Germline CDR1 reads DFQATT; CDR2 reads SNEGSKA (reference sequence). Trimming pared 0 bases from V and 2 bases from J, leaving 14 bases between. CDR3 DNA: TGCAGTGCTAGAGATCATGGAGGCGGTCCCAAAAACATTCAGTACTTC. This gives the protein CSARDHGGGPKNIQYF.

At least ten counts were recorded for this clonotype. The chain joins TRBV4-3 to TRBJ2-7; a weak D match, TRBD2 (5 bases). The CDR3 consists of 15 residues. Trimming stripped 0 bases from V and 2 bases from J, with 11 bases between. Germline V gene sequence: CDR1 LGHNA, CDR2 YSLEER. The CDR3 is CASSQDHGGTYEQYF. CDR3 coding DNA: TGCGCCAGCAGCCAAGATCACGGAGGCACCTACGAGCAGTACTTC.